This T cell receptor (beta chain) was sequenced in a study of T cell responses to AZD1222 COVID-19 vaccine (dated by TCRdb to about 2021). For the wider study: AZD1222 recipients whose second dose came at about 4 weeks and those whose second dose came at about 12 weeks were combined into one group, since spike-specific TCR depth and breadth did not differ between the two schedules. TCR sequencing was performed for some 250 trial participants, of whom approximately 200 were given two doses of AZD1222 and around 25 were given two doses of MenACWY control vaccine. Trial participants were enrolled into age subgroups of 18-55, 56-69 and 70-plus years, which contained around 150, 29 and 61 TCR-sequenced participants, respectively. Beyond this particular receptor, the publication reports: Because no day 14 peak-response samples were available, the repertoires could be characterized only after the peak T cell response. Vaccine-associated CD4 TCRs spanned the whole spike protein, with dominant responses in regions 160-218 and 743-854. A significant rise in spike-specific TCR breadth and depth was observed after two AZD1222 doses relative to day 0 and relative to MenACWY recipients. In the small 56-69-year group, the increase in depth fell short of significance, most likely because of low power. Epitopes outside the regions mutated in the B.1.351 and B.1.1.7 variants were reportedly recognized by nearly half of the unique spike-specific TCRs. Conclusions about previously exposed vaccinees were limited because only a handful of AZD1222 recipients were SARS-CoV-2 seropositive at baseline. Most participants were white British and females outnumbered males, and the authors suggested that clonal diversity may have been underestimated.

What this sample's time point label stands for: baseline before first vaccination. Samples from vaccinated people were obtained from the UK trials COV001 and COV002, which included a single-blind randomized controlled phase 2/3 trial of AZD1222 (ChAdOx1 nCoV-19) in healthy adults. Trial participant PBMC samples were collected at day 0 and day 28 after the second dose for TCRbeta chain sequencing. The germline V gene yields ENHRY for CDR1 and SYGVKD for CDR2. The CDR3 runs 11 residues from the cysteine to the phenylalanine. The retained sequence is limited to the CDR3, 33 bases, with the frame set at the first base. V is shortened by 6 bases, J by 4 bases, and the region joining them spans 6 bases. The CDR3 regions of human TCRbeta chains were subjected to immunosequencing. The authors' analysis ran thus. Repertoire TCRs were checked for matches against a reference library of SARS-CoV-2-specific TCRs that had been generated using the MIRA antigen-specificity platform. Breadth was defined as the fraction of unique TCRs that were SARS-CoV-2-associated. Depth was defined as the fraction of total T cells that were SARS-CoV-2-associated. Using the MIRA data, each spike-specific TCR was assigned both to the spike region to which the TCR was reactive and to a CD4 or CD8 class. Log10-transformed breadth and depth values were compared by one-way ANOVA with Sidak's multiple comparisons tests. TCRdb took over this immuneACCESS table, retaining in-frame rearrangements with V and J assigned. Such tables are incomplete; in checked studies, under half of the missing clones stem from an unresolved V gene, and the remainder is unexplained. That table furnishes V, J and clone size, whereas the DNA furnished D and trimming. In this sample the table shows approximately 100,000 clones, around 94% of which occur a single time. Roughly 2% of the sample lies in the top ten.

As for this clone: Its cognate antigen has yet to be identified. The input lacks base qualities; no much larger clone sits a single base away.

The source of this sequence is an adult in good health. Sample: peripheral blood, taken on day 0 of AZD1222 vaccination. This chain joins TRBV10-3 to TRBJ2-5; TRBD2 is possibly the D segment (5 matching bases). The DNA sequence is as follows: TGTGCCATCAGCCGGGGAGAGACCCAGTACTTC. Its coded protein is CAISRGETQYF.